Listed below are T cell receptor beta chains from one sample, sequenced in a study of long-term antiretroviral therapy in people with HIV. Measured with immunoSEQ multiplex PCR; TCRdb has only the in-frame clones, and not every one. Among about 31,000 clones listed, over 75% were seen once. The input for sequencing was unsorted PBMCs, taken about 5.2 years after starting antiretroviral therapy. The receptor source for this set is a woman in her thirties or forties with HIV. CDR3s leave out the opening cysteine and the closing phenylalanine or tryptophan. The order of the fields is CDR3 protein, D gene, V gene. A D gene is named only where the DNA matches it firmly.

cdr3_aa: ASSQDFMLQGRYGYT
d_call: TRBD1
v_call: TRBV4-2

cdr3_aa: ASSLLGPGELF
d_call: NA
v_call: TRBV19

cdr3_aa: ASSVGSTGELF
d_call: NA
v_call: TRBV5-1

cdr3_aa: SVGQGASNYGYT
d_call: TRBD1
v_call: TRBV29-1

cdr3_aa: ASRTGELYNEQF
d_call: TRBD1
v_call: TRBV7-2

cdr3_aa: SVERGWGDEKLF
d_call: NA
v_call: TRBV29-1

cdr3_aa: ASSTGYANEKLF
d_call: NA
v_call: TRBV5-8

cdr3_aa: ASSADRGLQGYT
d_call: TRBD1
v_call: TRBV9

cdr3_aa: ASSPLGAGDGEQY
d_call: TRBD2
v_call: TRBV28

cdr3_aa: ASSLGGDPLGETQY
d_call: NA
v_call: TRBV11-2

cdr3_aa: ASSERLAVGEQY
d_call: NA
v_call: TRBV2

cdr3_aa: ASSGSLNSGYT
d_call: NA
v_call: TRBV2

cdr3_aa: ASSYYTTNTGELF
d_call: NA
v_call: TRBV5-4

cdr3_aa: ASSYAGATKNIQY
d_call: NA
v_call: TRBV6-5

cdr3_aa: ASSQDPWTAEAF
d_call: NA
v_call: TRBV4-1

cdr3_aa: ASRLNSSRNNEQF
d_call: NA
v_call: TRBV12-2

cdr3_aa: AWSVENEQF
d_call: NA
v_call: TRBV30

cdr3_aa: ASSTRGGTPYEQY
d_call: TRBD2
v_call: TRBV9

cdr3_aa: ASSLSTQHQPQH
d_call: NA
v_call: TRBV27

cdr3_aa: ASSSPTRQGIEGYT
d_call: TRBD1
v_call: TRBV7-2

cdr3_aa: ASSGLNYGYT
d_call: NA
v_call: TRBV6-1

cdr3_aa: ASSPTSGETQY
d_call: TRBD2
v_call: TRBV7-9

cdr3_aa: ASSETRVLAEETQY
d_call: NA
v_call: TRBV11-3

cdr3_aa: AWSVQSGTGERIQY
d_call: TRBD1
v_call: TRBV30

cdr3_aa: ASSTTSGRAFNEQF
d_call: TRBD2
v_call: TRBV5-1

cdr3_aa: ASGIGRGSGNTIY
d_call: NA
v_call: TRBV30

cdr3_aa: ARTFALAGANCTDTQY
d_call: TRBD2
v_call: TRBV5-3

cdr3_aa: ASSQIGQGWSTGELF
d_call: TRBD1
v_call: TRBV7-9

cdr3_aa: ASSPITDTQY
d_call: NA
v_call: TRBV6-6

cdr3_aa: ASSSPGRSRLDNSPLH
d_call: NA
v_call: TRBV7-2

cdr3_aa: ASSQPQNIQY
d_call: NA
v_call: TRBV4-2

cdr3_aa: ASRDEVLAGSYEQY
d_call: TRBD2
v_call: TRBV2

cdr3_aa: ASSVGQGNEKLF
d_call: TRBD1
v_call: TRBV6-1

cdr3_aa: AISLDRSNQPQH
d_call: NA
v_call: TRBV10-3

cdr3_aa: ASNHREETQY
d_call: NA
v_call: TRBV11-3

cdr3_aa: ASSSGGAVAGEQF
d_call: TRBD2
v_call: TRBV7-2

cdr3_aa: ASSLGSGPLYGYT
d_call: NA
v_call: TRBV5-8

cdr3_aa: ASSVDRAGVAEAF
d_call: NA
v_call: TRBV9

cdr3_aa: ASSLDTRDIQY
d_call: NA
v_call: TRBV5-1

cdr3_aa: ASSREGREGEKLF
d_call: NA
v_call: TRBV5-5

cdr3_aa: ASSLWGTPGNYGYT
d_call: NA
v_call: TRBV7-9

cdr3_aa: ASSFISLGQLNTEAF
d_call: NA
v_call: TRBV27

cdr3_aa: ASSPTDSSSYEQY
d_call: NA
v_call: TRBV27

cdr3_aa: ATRAGTFYGYT
d_call: NA
v_call: TRBV28

cdr3_aa: ASTPRGEAF
d_call: NA
v_call: TRBV2

cdr3_aa: ASSLQPGTGATDTQY
d_call: TRBD1
v_call: TRBV5-5

cdr3_aa: ASSRSTNQDYEQY
d_call: NA
v_call: TRBV19

cdr3_aa: ASSPGQGILNEQF
d_call: TRBD1
v_call: TRBV7-9

cdr3_aa: ASSLVGGVGTEAF
d_call: NA
v_call: TRBV7-9

cdr3_aa: ASSQEGSFPTSEQF
d_call: NA
v_call: TRBV4-2

cdr3_aa: ASSENEGQLEAF
d_call: NA
v_call: TRBV6-1

cdr3_aa: AWIFGGWDYGYT
d_call: NA
v_call: TRBV30

cdr3_aa: ASSPGLGNEQF
d_call: TRBD2
v_call: TRBV27

cdr3_aa: AWSVLGPEQY
d_call: NA
v_call: TRBV30

cdr3_aa: ASSRPGTSLTTQY
d_call: TRBD2
v_call: TRBV6-5

cdr3_aa: ASSLGDEQY
d_call: NA
v_call: TRBV7-6

cdr3_aa: ASSYRDTEAF
d_call: NA
v_call: TRBV6-6

cdr3_aa: ASSLEKGVRPY
d_call: NA
v_call: TRBV7-7